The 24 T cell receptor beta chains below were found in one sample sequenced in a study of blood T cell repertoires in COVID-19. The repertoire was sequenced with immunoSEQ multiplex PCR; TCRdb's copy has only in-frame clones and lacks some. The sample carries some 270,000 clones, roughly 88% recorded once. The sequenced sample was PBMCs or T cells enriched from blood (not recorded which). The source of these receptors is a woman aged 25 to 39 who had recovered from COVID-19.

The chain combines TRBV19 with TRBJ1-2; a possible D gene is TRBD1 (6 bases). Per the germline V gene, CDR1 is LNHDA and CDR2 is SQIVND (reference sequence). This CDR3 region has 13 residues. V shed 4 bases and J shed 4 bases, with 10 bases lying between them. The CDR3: CASSTRDTYGYTF. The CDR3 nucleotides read TGTGCCAGTAGTACCCGGGACACCTATGGCTACACCTTC.

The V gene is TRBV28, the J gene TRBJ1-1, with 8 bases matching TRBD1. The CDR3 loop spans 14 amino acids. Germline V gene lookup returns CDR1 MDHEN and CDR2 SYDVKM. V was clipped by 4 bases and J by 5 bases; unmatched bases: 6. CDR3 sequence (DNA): TGTGCCAGCAGTTGGGACAGGCGGAGGACTGAAGCTTTCTTT. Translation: CASSWDRRRTEAFF.

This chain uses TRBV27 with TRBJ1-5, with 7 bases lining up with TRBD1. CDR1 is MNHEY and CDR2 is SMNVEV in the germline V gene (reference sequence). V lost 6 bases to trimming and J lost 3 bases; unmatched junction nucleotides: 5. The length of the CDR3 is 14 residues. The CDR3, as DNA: TGTGCCAGCAGGCAGACAGGGCTCAATCAGCCCCAGCATTTT. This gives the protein CASRQTGLNQPQHF.

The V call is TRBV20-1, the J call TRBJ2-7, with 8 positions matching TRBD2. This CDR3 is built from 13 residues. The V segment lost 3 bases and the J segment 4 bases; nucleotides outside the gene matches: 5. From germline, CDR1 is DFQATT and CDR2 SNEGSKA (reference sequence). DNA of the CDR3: TGCAGTGCTAGTGGGACTAGATTGTACGAGCAGTACTTC. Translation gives CSASGTRLYEQYF.

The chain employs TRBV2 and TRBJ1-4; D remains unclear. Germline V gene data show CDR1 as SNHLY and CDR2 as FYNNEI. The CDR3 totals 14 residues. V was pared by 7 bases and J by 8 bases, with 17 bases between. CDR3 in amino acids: CASMRDRLYEKLFF. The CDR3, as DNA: TGTGCCAGCATGCGAGATCGCCTTTACGAAAAACTGTTTTTT.

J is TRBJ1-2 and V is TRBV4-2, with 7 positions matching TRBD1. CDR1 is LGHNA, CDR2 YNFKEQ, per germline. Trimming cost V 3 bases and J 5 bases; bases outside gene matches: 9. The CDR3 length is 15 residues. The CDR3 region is CASSQETRGIYGYTF. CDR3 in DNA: TGTGCCAGCAGCCAGGAAACCAGGGGGATATATGGCTACACCTTC.

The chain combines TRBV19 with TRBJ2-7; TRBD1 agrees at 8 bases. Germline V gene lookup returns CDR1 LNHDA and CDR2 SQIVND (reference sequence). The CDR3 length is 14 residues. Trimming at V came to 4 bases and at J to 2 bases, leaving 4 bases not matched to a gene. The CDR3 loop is CASSTGTGAYEQYF. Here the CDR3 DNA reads TGTGCCAGTAGTACCGGGACAGGAGCCTACGAGCAGTACTTC. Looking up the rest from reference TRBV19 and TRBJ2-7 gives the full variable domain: DGGITQSPKYLFRKEGQNVTLSCEQNLNHDAMYWYRQDPGQGLRLIYYSQIVNDFQKGDIAEGYSVSREKKESFPLTVTSAQKNPTAFYLCASSTGTGAYEQYFGPGTRLTVT.

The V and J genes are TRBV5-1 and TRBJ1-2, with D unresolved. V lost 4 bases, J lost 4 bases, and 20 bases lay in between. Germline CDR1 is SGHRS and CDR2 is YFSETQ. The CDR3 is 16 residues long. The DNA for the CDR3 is TGCGCCAGCAGCCAGTTTAATTTTCAGGATCCCTATGGCTACACCTTC. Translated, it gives CASSQFNFQDPYGYTF. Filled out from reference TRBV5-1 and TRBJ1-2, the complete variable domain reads KAGVTQTPRYLIKTRGQQVTLSCSPISGHRSVSWYQQTPGQGLQFLFEYFSETQRNKGNFPGRFSGRQFSNSRSEMNVSTLELGDSALYLCASSQFNFQDPYGYTFGSGTRLTVV.

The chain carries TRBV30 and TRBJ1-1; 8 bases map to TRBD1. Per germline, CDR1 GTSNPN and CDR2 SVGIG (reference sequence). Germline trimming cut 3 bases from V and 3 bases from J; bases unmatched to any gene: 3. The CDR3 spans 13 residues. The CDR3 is CAWRDRVDTEAFF. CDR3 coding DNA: TGTGCCTGGAGGGACAGGGTGGACACTGAAGCTTTCTTT. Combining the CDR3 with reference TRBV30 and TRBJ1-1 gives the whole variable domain SQTIHQWPATLVQPVGSPLSLECTVEGTSNPNLYWYRQAAGRGLQLLFYSVGIGQISSEVPQNLSASRPQDRQFILSSKKLLLSDSGFYLCAWRDRVDTEAFFGQGTRLTVV.

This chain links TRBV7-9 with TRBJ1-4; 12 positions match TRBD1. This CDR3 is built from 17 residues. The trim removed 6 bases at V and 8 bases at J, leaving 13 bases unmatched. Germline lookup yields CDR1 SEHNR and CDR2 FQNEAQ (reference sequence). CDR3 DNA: TGTGCCAGCAGTACGGGACAGGGGGCGACCACATCAGAAAAACTGTTTTTT. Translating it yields CASSTGQGATTSEKLFF.

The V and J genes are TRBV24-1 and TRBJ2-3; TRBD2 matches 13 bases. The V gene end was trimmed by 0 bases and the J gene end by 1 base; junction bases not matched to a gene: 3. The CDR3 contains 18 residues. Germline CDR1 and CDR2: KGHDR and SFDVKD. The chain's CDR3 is CATSDLGLAGAGTDTQYF. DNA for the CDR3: TGTGCCACCAGTGATTTGGGACTAGCGGGGGCCGGCACAGATACGCAGTATTTT.

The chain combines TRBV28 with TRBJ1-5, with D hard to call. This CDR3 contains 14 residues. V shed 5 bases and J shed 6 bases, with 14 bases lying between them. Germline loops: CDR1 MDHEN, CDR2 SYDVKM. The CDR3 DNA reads TGTGCCAGCAGTGCTAGAGGGTCCGCTCAGCCCCAGCATTTT. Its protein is CASSARGSAQPQHF. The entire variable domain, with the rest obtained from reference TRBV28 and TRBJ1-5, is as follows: DVKVTQSSRYLVKRTGEKVFLECVQDMDHENMFWYRQDPGLGLRLIYFSYDVKMKEKGDIPEGYSVSREKKERFSLILESASTNQTSMYLCASSARGSAQPQHFGDGTRLSIL.

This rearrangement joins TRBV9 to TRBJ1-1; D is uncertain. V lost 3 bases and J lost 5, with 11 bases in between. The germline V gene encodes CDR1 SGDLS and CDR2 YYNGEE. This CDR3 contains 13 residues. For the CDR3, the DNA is TGTGCCAGCAGCGGAAACCTCCGGACTGAAGCTTTCTTT. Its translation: CASSGNLRTEAFF.

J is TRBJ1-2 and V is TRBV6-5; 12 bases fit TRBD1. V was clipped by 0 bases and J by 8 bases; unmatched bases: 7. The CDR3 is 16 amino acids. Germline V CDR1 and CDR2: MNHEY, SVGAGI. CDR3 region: CASSYSSGTGGGGYTF. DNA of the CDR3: TGTGCCAGCAGTTACTCGAGCGGGACAGGGGGCGGGGGCTACACCTTC.

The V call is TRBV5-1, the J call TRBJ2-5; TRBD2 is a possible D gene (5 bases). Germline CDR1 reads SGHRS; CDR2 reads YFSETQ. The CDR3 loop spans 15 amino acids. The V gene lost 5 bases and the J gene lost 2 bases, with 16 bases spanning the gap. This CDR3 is CASREEARIQETQYF. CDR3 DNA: TGCGCCAGCAGGGAGGAGGCCCGAATACAAGAGACCCAGTACTTC.

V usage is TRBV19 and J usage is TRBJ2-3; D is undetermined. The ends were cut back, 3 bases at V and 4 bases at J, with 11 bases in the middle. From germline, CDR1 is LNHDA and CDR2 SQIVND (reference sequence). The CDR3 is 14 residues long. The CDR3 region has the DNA TGTGCCAGTAGTATTTGGCTAGTTGCAGATACGCAGTATTTT. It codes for CASSIWLVADTQYF. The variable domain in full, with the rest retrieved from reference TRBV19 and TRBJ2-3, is DGGITQSPKYLFRKEGQNVTLSCEQNLNHDAMYWYRQDPGQGLRLIYYSQIVNDFQKGDIAEGYSVSREKKESFPLTVTSAQKNPTAFYLCASSIWLVADTQYFGPGTRLTVL.

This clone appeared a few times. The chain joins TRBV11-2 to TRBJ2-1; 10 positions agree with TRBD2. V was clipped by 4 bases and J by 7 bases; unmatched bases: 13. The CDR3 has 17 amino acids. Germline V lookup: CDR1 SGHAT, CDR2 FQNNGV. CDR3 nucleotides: TGTGCCAGCAGCTCCCCCTTCGGTGCTAGCGGGAGTAATGAGCAGTTCTTC. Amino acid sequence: CASSSPFGASGSNEQFF.

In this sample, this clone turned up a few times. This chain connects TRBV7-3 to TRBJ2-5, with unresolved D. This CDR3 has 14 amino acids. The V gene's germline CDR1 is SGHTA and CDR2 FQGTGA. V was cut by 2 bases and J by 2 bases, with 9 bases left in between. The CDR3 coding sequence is TGTGCCAGCAGCTTATCAGGCCTACAAGAGACCCAGTACTTC. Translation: CASSLSGLQETQYF. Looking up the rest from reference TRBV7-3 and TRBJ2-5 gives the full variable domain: GAGVSQTPSNKVTEKGKYVELRCDPISGHTALYWYRQSLGQGPEFLIYFQGTGAADDSGLPNDRFFAVRPEGSVSTLKIQRTERGDSAVYLCASSLSGLQETQYFGPGTRLLVL.

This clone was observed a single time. The CDR3 region is CSASSPTGELQYF. In nucleotides, the CDR3 is TGCAGTGCTAGTAGCCCTACAGGGGAGCTCCAGTACTTC. This chain connects TRBV20-1 to TRBJ2-5; 7 bases match TRBD1. After removal of 3 bases from V and 10 bases from J, the junction contained 11 bases not matched to a gene. There are 13 residues in the CDR3. Germline values: CDR1 DFQATT, CDR2 SNEGSKA (reference sequence).

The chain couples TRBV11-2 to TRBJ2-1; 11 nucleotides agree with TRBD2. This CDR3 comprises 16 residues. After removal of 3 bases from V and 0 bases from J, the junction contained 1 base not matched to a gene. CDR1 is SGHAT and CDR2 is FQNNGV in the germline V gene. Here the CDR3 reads CASSFTSGGSYNEQFF. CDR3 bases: TGTGCCAGCAGCTTCACTAGCGGGGGCTCCTACAATGAGCAGTTCTTC.

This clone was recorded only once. The CDR3 loop is CASSQMRINEQFF. CDR3 nucleotide sequence: TGTGCCAGCAGCCAAATGCGAATCAATGAGCAGTTCTTC. J is TRBJ2-1 and V is TRBV3-1 (or the pseudogene TRBV3-2), with no clear D. The V end lost 2 bases, the J end lost 6 bases, and 8 bases lay between the germline ends. The CDR3 has 13 residues. The V gene's germline CDR1 is LGHDT and CDR2 YNNKEL (reference sequence).

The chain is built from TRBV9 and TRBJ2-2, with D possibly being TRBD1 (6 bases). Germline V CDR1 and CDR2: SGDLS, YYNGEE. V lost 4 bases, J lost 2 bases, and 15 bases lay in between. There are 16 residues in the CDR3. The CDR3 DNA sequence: TGTGCCAGCAGCCCGCAACAGGGCCCCAACACCGGGGAGCTGTTTTTT. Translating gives CASSPQQGPNTGELFF.

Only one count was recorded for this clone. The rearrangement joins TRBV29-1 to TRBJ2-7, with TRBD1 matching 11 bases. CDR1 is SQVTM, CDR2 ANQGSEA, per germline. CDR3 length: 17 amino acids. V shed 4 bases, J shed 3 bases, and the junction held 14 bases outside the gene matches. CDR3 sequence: CSVVLGPDRGLIYEQYF. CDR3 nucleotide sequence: TGCAGCGTTGTCCTCGGCCCGGACAGGGGGCTTATCTACGAGCAGTACTTC.

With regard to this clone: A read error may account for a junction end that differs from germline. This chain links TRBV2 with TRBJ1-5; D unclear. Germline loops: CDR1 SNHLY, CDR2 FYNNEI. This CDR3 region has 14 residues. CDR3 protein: CASIEGQSNQPQHF. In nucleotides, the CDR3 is TGTGCCAGCATTGAAGGGCAGAGCAATCAGCCCCAGCATTTT.